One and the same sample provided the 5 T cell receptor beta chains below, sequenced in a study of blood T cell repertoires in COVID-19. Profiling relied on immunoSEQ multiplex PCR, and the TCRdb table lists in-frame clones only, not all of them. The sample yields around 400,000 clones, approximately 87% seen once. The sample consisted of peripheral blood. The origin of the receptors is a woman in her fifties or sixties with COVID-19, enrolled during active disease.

This CDR3 is CASSGGQPKNIQYF. As DNA, the CDR3 is TGTGCCAGCAGTGGGGGCCAACCCAAAAACATTCAGTACTTC. The rearrangement links TRBV2 to TRBJ2-4, with D perhaps TRBD1 (5 bases). The CDR3 is made up of 14 amino acids. CDR1 SNHLY and CDR2 FYNNEI come from the germline V gene. Between the trimmed V and J ends, which lost 4 bases and 2 bases, there was a span of 9 bases.

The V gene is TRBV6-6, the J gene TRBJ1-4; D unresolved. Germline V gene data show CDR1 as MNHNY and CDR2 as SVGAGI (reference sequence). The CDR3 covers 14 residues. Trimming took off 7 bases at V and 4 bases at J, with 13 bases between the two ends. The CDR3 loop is CASTSEVVNEKLFF. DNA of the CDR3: TGTGCCAGCACTTCCGAGGTCGTTAATGAAAAACTGTTTTTT.

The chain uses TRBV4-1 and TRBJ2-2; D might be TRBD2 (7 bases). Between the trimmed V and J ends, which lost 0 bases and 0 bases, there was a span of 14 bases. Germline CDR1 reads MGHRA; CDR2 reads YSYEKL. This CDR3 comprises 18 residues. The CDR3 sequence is CASSQEGVGGPNTGELFF. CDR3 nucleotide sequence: TGCGCCAGCAGCCAAGAAGGTGTGGGGGGGCCGAACACCGGGGAGCTGTTTTTT.

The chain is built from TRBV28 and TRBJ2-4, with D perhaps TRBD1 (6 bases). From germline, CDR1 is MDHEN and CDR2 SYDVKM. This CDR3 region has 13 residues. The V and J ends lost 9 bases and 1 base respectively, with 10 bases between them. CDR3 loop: CASLDRAKNIQYF. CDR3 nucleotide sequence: TGTGCCAGTCTAGACAGGGCCAAAAACATTCAGTACTTC.

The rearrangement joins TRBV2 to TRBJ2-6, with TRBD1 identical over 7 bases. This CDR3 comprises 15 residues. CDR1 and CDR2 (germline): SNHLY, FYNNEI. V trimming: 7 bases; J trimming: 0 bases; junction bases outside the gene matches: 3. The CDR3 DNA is TGTGCCAGCACCGGGACAGCCTCTGGGGCCAACGTCCTGACTTTC. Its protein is CASTGTASGANVLTF.